This TCR beta chain was sequenced for a study of T cell changes during pregnancy in multiple sclerosis. CDR3 length: 14 amino acids. Germline V gene data show CDR1 as GTSNPN and CDR2 as SVGIG (reference sequence). V dropped 1 base and J dropped 3; count of bases not matched to a gene: 0. This clone was seen more than once but under ten times. Repertoires were generated with immunoSEQ multiplex PCR, while TCRdb's copy carries only in-frame clones and drops some. The data hold tens of thousands of clones, with around 90% observed a single time. The chain is built from TRBV30 and TRBJ2-2; 9 bases line up with TRBD2. The sample here was peripheral blood, taken in the first trimester of pregnancy. The receptor's source is a female donor in good health, enrolled as a control in a pregnancy study. The CDR3 nucleotides are TGTGCCTGGAGTGGGACTAGCGACACCGGGGAGCTGTTTTTT. It translates to CAWSGTSDTGELFF.